This T cell receptor (beta chain) was sequenced for a study of cytomegalovirus exposure and HLA in healthy donors. In germline, CDR1 is LGHNA, CDR2 YSLEER. Trimming stripped 2 bases from V and 0 bases from J, with 20 bases between. This CDR3 has 20 amino acids. A note on this clone: The antigen is unknown.

Study outcomes and limitations: Later genetic work tied a missense DCLRE1C variant to beta-chain V and J trimming.

PCR employed 60 Vbeta and 13 Jbeta primers. TCRdb keeps only in-frame clones here, not all; method: immunoSEQ multiplex PCR. The sample gives over 200,000 clones, about 83% of which show up once; roughly 1.3% is in the top ten. This clonotype originated in a human donor in good health. The chain carries TRBV4-3 and TRBJ2-6; possibly TRBD2 for D (7 bases). The sample was PBMCs. The CDR3 sequence: CASSQKRGGGPGSGANVLTF. The CDR3 DNA sequence: TGCGCCAGCAGCCAAAAACGCGGGGGCGGTCCTGGCTCTGGGGCCAACGTCCTGACTTTC.